This T cell receptor beta chain emerged from a study of post-analysis software for immune sequencing data. Turning to the study itself: Patients had relapsing-remitting, secondary progressive or progressive-relapsing multiple sclerosis; some lacked subtype. Study-wide results and limits: Normalized Chao1 diversity was significantly reduced in patients versus controls. Elevated frequency relative to controls characterized several TRBV segments in patients, TRBV5-6, TRBV5-1 and TRBV20-1 among them.

The V segment lost 1 base and the J segment 7 bases; nucleotides outside the gene matches: 5. Germline V gives CDR1 DFQATT, CDR2 SNEGSKA (reference sequence). The CDR3 sequence is 15 residues long. About this clonotype itself: Its specificity is unknown.

TCR beta libraries were prepared from cDNA with unique molecular identifiers. Input of roughly 0.95 to 11 million T cells yielded roughly 0.5 million cDNA molecules. TCRdb re-derived calls from the PCR reads in MiXCR, one entry per CDR3 protein. The sample contains 450,000 or so distinct CDR3 sequences, roughly 45% of which appear only once. This TCR came from a girl aged 5 to 17 with multiple sclerosis. The specimen sequenced was blood. The chain uses TRBV20-1 and TRBJ2-1; the match to TRBD2 covers 12 bases. Here the CDR3 DNA reads TGCAGTGCTAGAGCTAGCGGGAGGGCCGTGAATGAGCAGTTCTTC. Its protein is CSARASGRAVNEQFF.